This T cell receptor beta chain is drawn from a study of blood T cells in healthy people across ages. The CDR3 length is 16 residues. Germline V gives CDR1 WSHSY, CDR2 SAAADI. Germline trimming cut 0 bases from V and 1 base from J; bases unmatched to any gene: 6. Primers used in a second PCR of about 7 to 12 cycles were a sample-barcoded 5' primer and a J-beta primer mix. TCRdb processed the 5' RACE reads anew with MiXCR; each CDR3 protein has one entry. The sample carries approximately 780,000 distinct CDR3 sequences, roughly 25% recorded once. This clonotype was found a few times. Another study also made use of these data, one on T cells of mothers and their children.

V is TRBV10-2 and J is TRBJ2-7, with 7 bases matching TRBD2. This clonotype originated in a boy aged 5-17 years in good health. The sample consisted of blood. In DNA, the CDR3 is TGCGCCAGCAGTGAGTCGGGGCTAGCGGTTTCCTACGAGCAGTACTTC. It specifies CASSESGLAVSYEQYF.